A single sample is the source of the 14 T cell receptor beta chains below, sequenced in a study of T cell repertoires in cytomegalovirus infection. TCRdb used MiXCR to reprocess the reads, holding one entry per CDR3 protein. The data show some 440,000 distinct CDR3 sequences, roughly 30% seen once. Sequences were obtained from PBMCs. These receptor sequences come from a human donor in good health (CMV status not recorded). Some clones in this sample may be carry-over from other donors' samples.

This clonotype was seen a few times. V and J are TRBV12-3 or TRBV12-4 and TRBJ1-2; D remains unclear. The V end was cut by 5 bases, the J end by 6 bases, with 10 bases between. The CDR3 length is 12 residues. The DNA for the CDR3 is TGTGCCAGCAGTCTCGGGCCAGATGGCTACACCTTC. Translation: CASSLGPDGYTF.

This clonotype was recorded many times. This sequence joins TRBV28 and TRBJ2-7; TRBD2 might be the D (6 bases). The ends were cut back, 7 bases at V and 2 bases at J, with 15 bases in the middle. Germline assignment: CDR1 MDHEN and CDR2 SYDVKM. The CDR3 runs to 14 residues. The chain's CDR3 is CASIPPGVTYEQYF. The CDR3 bases are TGTGCCAGCATCCCCCCGGGGGTCACCTACGAGCAGTACTTC. Full variable domain (outside the CDR3, taken from reference TRBV28 and TRBJ2-7): DVKVTQSSRYLVKRTGEKVFLECVQDMDHENMFWYRQDPGLGLRLIYFSYDVKMKEKGDIPEGYSVSREKKERFSLILESASTNQTSMYLCASIPPGVTYEQYFGPGTRLTVT.

This clonotype occurred a few times. This chain connects TRBV29-1 to TRBJ2-3; D unclear. CDR1 and CDR2 (germline): SQVTM, ANQGSEA. V lost 1 base to trimming and J lost 6 bases, with 11 bases between them. The CDR3 has 13 amino acids. The DNA of the CDR3 is TGCAGCGTTGAAGTTGCATCTGGGGATACGCAGTATTTT. It is translated as CSVEVASGDTQYF.

This clonotype has ten or more counts. The chain recombines TRBV7-2 with TRBJ2-1; 7 positions match TRBD2. CDR1 is SGHTA and CDR2 is FQGNSA in the germline V gene. V was clipped by 5 bases and J by 0 bases; unmatched bases: 10. The CDR3 covers 17 residues. CDR3 sequence reads: CASSKTSGAGSYNEQFF. CDR3 bases: TGTGCCAGCAGCAAAACCAGCGGGGCTGGCTCCTACAATGAGCAGTTCTTC.

The chain links TRBV20-1 to TRBJ2-7; TRBD1 agrees at 7 bases. The CDR3 sequence is 14 residues long. Germline loops: CDR1 DFQATT, CDR2 SNEGSKA (reference sequence). J lost 0 bases, V lost 1 base, and 3 bases had no gene match. As DNA, the CDR3 is TGCAGTGCTAGAGTCAGGGGGAGCTCCTACGAGCAGTACTTC. It encodes CSARVRGSSYEQYF.

The sample holds a few counts of this clonotype. The genes are TRBV11-2 and TRBJ2-3; 12 positions agree with TRBD2. The germline V gene has CDR1 SGHAT and CDR2 FQNNGV. The V segment lost 6 bases and the J segment 6 bases; nucleotides outside the gene matches: 10. This CDR3 is built from 16 residues. The CDR3 DNA sequence: TGTGCCAGCAGGTCTCTAGCGGGGGGGCCGAGGGATACGCAGTATTTT. This translates into CASRSLAGGPRDTQYF.

Turning to this clonotype: A junction boundary mismatches the germline segment, possibly from a read error. This sequence joins TRBV7-8 and TRBJ2-1; D might be TRBD1 (6 bases). CDR1 is SGHVS, CDR2 FQNEAQ, per germline. The CDR3 covers 12 residues. The CDR3 sequence: CASSDQGNDQFF. DNA of the CDR3: TGTGCCAGCAGCGATCAGGGGAATGATCAGTTCTTC. Drawing the rest from reference TRBV7-8 and TRBJ2-1, the complete variable domain is GAGVSQSPRYKVAKRGQDVALRCDPISGHVSLFWYQQALGQGPEFLTYFQNEAQLDKSGLPSDRFFAERPEGSVSTLKIQRTQQEDSAVYLCASSDQGNDQFFGPGTRLTVL.

This chain links TRBV6-5 with TRBJ1-2; D is ambiguous. V lost 2 bases and J lost 2, with 12 bases in between. The CDR3 is 15 residues long. Germline CDR1 is MNHEY and CDR2 is SVGAGI. Here the CDR3 reads CASSYSPLGNYGYTF. CDR3 nucleotide sequence: TGTGCCAGCAGTTACAGTCCCCTGGGCAACTATGGCTACACCTTC.

The chain couples TRBV5-4 to TRBJ2-1, with 9 bases aligning to TRBD1. The CDR3 extends over 15 amino acids. CDR1 SGHNT and CDR2 YYREEE come from the germline V gene (reference sequence). Unmatched junction bases numbered 7, after V lost 4 bases and J lost 5 bases. CDR3 DNA sequence: TGTGCCAGCAGCCAGGACAGGGGTAATAACAATGAGCAGTTCTTC. Protein sequence: CASSQDRGNNNEQFF.

This sequence joins TRBV6-6 and TRBJ2-5; 8 nucleotides align to TRBD1. The CDR3 consists of 16 residues. Germline V CDR1 and CDR2: MNHNY, SVGAGI (reference sequence). V was pared by 6 bases and J by 1 base, with 10 bases of the junction left unmatched. The CDR3 DNA reads TGTGCCAGCAGGCCGAGGGGGGACAGGATCCAAGAGACCCAGTACTTC. Amino acid sequence: CASRPRGDRIQETQYF.

Turning to this clonotype: A read error may be the cause here, since a much bigger clone is one base away. Since no conserved phenylalanine or tryptophan closes the CDR3, a read error is the likely cause. V usage is TRBV28 and J usage is TRBJ2-3, with 7 bases identical to TRBD1. Per the germline V gene, CDR1 is MDHEN and CDR2 is SYDVKM. V trimming: 5 bases; J trimming: 0 bases; junction bases outside the gene matches: 2. This CDR3 contains 14 residues. CDR3 in amino acids: CASSRDRSTDTQYY. CDR3 sequence (DNA): TGTGCCAGCAGTCGGGACAGAAGCACAGATACGCAGTATTAT.

V gene TRBV5-6 combines with J gene TRBJ2-5; D not resolved. CDR3 length: 15 amino acids. The V end lost 3 bases, the J end lost 3 bases, and 15 bases lay between the germline ends. Germline CDR1 and CDR2: SGHDT and YYEEEE. The CDR3 sequence: CASSSYPEVEETQYF. CDR3 nucleotides: TGTGCCAGCAGCTCCTACCCCGAGGTGGAAGAGACCCAGTACTTC.

This clonotype was seen only a few times. J is TRBJ1-2 and V is TRBV24-1; D ambiguous. V gave up 4 bases and J gave up 5 bases, with 19 bases separating them. Germline CDR1 and CDR2: KGHDR and SFDVKD. The CDR3 length is 16 residues. CDR3 nucleotide sequence: TGTGCCACCAGTGACCGACGACACGGAGAACCGTATGGCTACACCTTC. Translated, it gives CATSDRRHGEPYGYTF.

This clonotype has a handful of counts. The chain combines TRBV6-6 with TRBJ2-7; 7 bases align to TRBD1. Germline loops: CDR1 MNHNY, CDR2 SVGAGI (reference sequence). V trimming: 2 bases; J trimming: 4 bases; junction bases outside the gene matches: 2. CDR3 length: 13 residues. CDR3 sequence reads: CASSYGTVYEQYF. In nucleotides, the CDR3 is TGTGCCAGCAGTTACGGGACAGTATACGAGCAGTACTTC.